These T cell receptor beta chains were read from a single sample in a study of control samples from healthy donors and cancer patients. Generated by immunoSEQ multiplex PCR, the TCRdb table keeps only in-frame clones and is missing some. The sample holds under 150,000 clones, 80% to 90% seen once. The sequencing sample was made of PBMCs. The receptors shown here come from a woman between 50 and 59 years old with colorectal cancer. The CDR3 runs from the conserved cysteine through the conserved F or W. D genes are given only for firm matches. Not all rows give a size; the values are once, few, many and, for expanded clones, a class.

d_gene: NA; v_gene: TRBV3-1/TRBV3-2; abundance: NA; j_gene: TRBJ2-7; CDR3aa: CASSQVSYEQYF; CDR3nt: TGTGCCAGCAGCCAAGTTTCCTACGAGCAGTACTTC
d_gene: TRBD2; v_gene: TRBV29-1; abundance: NA; j_gene: TRBJ2-1; CDR3aa: CSVKLAGGGFNEQFF; CDR3nt: TGCAGCGTTAAACTAGCGGGAGGGGGATTCAATGAGCAGTTCTTC
d_gene: NA; v_gene: TRBV7-6; abundance: NA; j_gene: TRBJ1-5; CDR3aa: CASSFAGSNQPQHF; CDR3nt: TGTGCCAGCAGCTTCGCAGGTAGCAATCAGCCCCAGCATTTT
d_gene: TRBD2; v_gene: TRBV30; abundance: NA; j_gene: TRBJ2-3; CDR3aa: CAWASGAGETDTQYF; CDR3nt: TGTGCCTGGGCCTCCGGGGCGGGGGAGACAGATACGCAGTATTTT
d_gene: TRBD1; v_gene: TRBV4-1; abundance: NA; j_gene: TRBJ2-5; CDR3aa: CASSQRGRETQYF; CDR3nt: TGCGCCAGCAGCCAGAGGGGGCGTGAGACCCAGTACTTC
d_gene: TRBD2; v_gene: TRBV4-1; abundance: once; j_gene: TRBJ2-2; CDR3aa: CASSPRTSGSYGGELFF; CDR3nt: TGCGCCAGCAGCCCGAGGACTAGCGGGAGTTACGGCGGGGAGCTGTTTTTT
d_gene: TRBD2; v_gene: TRBV6-5; abundance: NA; j_gene: TRBJ2-2; CDR3aa: CASSNELAVGELFF; CDR3nt: TGTGCCAGCAGTAATGAACTAGCGGTCGGGGAGCTGTTTTTT
d_gene: TRBD1; v_gene: TRBV6-5; abundance: NA; j_gene: TRBJ1-2; CDR3aa: CASGWSGQLYGYTF; CDR3nt: TGTGCCAGTGGGTGGTCGGGACAGCTCTATGGCTACACCTTC
d_gene: NA; v_gene: TRBV5-1; abundance: NA; j_gene: TRBJ1-1; CDR3aa: CASSPPTAGVNTEAFF; CDR3nt: TGCGCCAGCAGCCCTCCGACCGCCGGGGTGAACACTGAAGCTTTCTTT
d_gene: NA; v_gene: TRBV15; abundance: NA; j_gene: TRBJ1-1; CDR3aa: CATSRDLGRNTEAFF; CDR3nt: TGTGCCACCAGCAGAGATTTAGGACGGAACACTGAAGCTTTCTTT
d_gene: NA; v_gene: TRBV5-1; abundance: NA; j_gene: TRBJ1-1; CDR3aa: CASSLVRNTEAFF; CDR3nt: TGCGCCAGCAGCTTGGTCAGGAACACTGAAGCTTTCTTT
d_gene: NA; v_gene: TRBV2; abundance: few; j_gene: TRBJ2-5; CDR3aa: CASRVSSERETQYF; CDR3nt: TGTGCCAGCAGGGTTTCCAGCGAACGAGAGACCCAGTACTTC
d_gene: TRBD2; v_gene: TRBV2; abundance: NA; j_gene: TRBJ2-3; CDR3aa: CARKIAGESDTQYF; CDR3nt: TGTGCCAGGAAAATAGCGGGGGAATCAGATACGCAGTATTTT
d_gene: NA; v_gene: TRBV2; abundance: NA; j_gene: TRBJ2-3; CDR3aa: CASSETLLGTDTQYF; CDR3nt: TGTGCCAGCAGCGAAACCTTACTGGGCACAGATACGCAGTATTTT
d_gene: NA; v_gene: TRBV5-5; abundance: NA; j_gene: TRBJ2-1; CDR3aa: CASSFFSGTGKNEQFF; CDR3nt: TGTGCCAGCAGCTTCTTTTCGGGGACGGGAAAAAATGAGCAGTTCTTC
d_gene: NA; v_gene: TRBV30; abundance: few; j_gene: TRBJ2-1; CDR3aa: CAWSVLDSPARQFF; CDR3nt: TGTGCCTGGAGTGTATTAGACTCCCCCGCAAGGCAGTTCTTC
d_gene: NA; v_gene: TRBV28; abundance: NA; j_gene: TRBJ1-1; CDR3aa: CASSLQRGGVTEAFF; CDR3nt: TGTGCCAGCAGCCTGCAGCGGGGGGGGGTGACTGAAGCTTTCTTT
d_gene: NA; v_gene: TRBV2; abundance: NA; j_gene: TRBJ1-4; CDR3aa: CASSSQGGEKLFF; CDR3nt: TGTGCCAGCAGTTCCCAGGGTGGTGAAAAACTGTTTTTT
d_gene: TRBD1; v_gene: TRBV5-1; abundance: NA; j_gene: TRBJ2-7; CDR3aa: CASSGSDRGYEQYF; CDR3nt: TGCGCCAGCAGCGGATCGGACAGGGGGTACGAGCAGTACTTC
d_gene: TRBD1; v_gene: TRBV18; abundance: NA; j_gene: TRBJ2-6; CDR3aa: CASSPNLGQSLANVLTF; CDR3nt: TGTGCCAGCTCACCCAATTTGGGACAGTCTCTCGCCAACGTCCTGACTTTC
d_gene: NA; v_gene: TRBV23-1; abundance: NA; j_gene: TRBJ1-2; CDR3aa: CASTQGSDYGYTF; CDR3nt: TGCGCCAGCACCCAAGGGTCCGACTATGGCTACACCTTC
d_gene: NA; v_gene: TRBV28; abundance: NA; j_gene: TRBJ1-4; CDR3aa: CATIDTNEKLFF; CDR3nt: TGTGCCACCATAGACACAAATGAAAAACTGTTTTTT
d_gene: NA; v_gene: TRBV6-5; abundance: NA; j_gene: TRBJ2-1; CDR3aa: CASSISTVNEQFF; CDR3nt: TGTGCCAGCAGTATCTCAACGGTGAATGAGCAGTTCTTC
d_gene: NA; v_gene: TRBV7-3; abundance: few; j_gene: TRBJ1-6; CDR3aa: CASSPGGGGNSPLHF; CDR3nt: TGTGCCAGCAGCCCTGGGGGGGGTGGGAATTCACCCCTCCACTTT
d_gene: TRBD2; v_gene: TRBV5-1; abundance: NA; j_gene: TRBJ2-5; CDR3aa: CASKLAGEETQYF; CDR3nt: TGCGCCAGCAAGCTAGCGGGAGAAGAGACCCAGTACTTC
d_gene: NA; v_gene: TRBV18; abundance: NA; j_gene: TRBJ1-4; CDR3aa: CASSPSLDEKLFF; CDR3nt: TGTGCCAGCTCCCCTAGTTTGGATGAAAAACTGTTTTTT
d_gene: TRBD2; v_gene: TRBV11-2; abundance: NA; j_gene: TRBJ2-1; CDR3aa: CASSFRGLAGGYNEQFF; CDR3nt: TGTGCCAGCAGCTTTAGGGGACTAGCGGGGGGATACAATGAGCAGTTCTTC
d_gene: NA; v_gene: TRBV28; abundance: once; j_gene: TRBJ2-3; CDR3aa: CASRKPGGWGPDTQYF; CDR3nt: TGTGCCAGCAGAAAGCCCGGGGGATGGGGCCCAGATACGCAGTATTTT
d_gene: NA; v_gene: TRBV9; abundance: NA; j_gene: TRBJ2-7; CDR3aa: CASSLPGSSEQYF; CDR3nt: TGTGCCAGCAGCTTACCTGGGAGTTCCGAGCAGTACTTC